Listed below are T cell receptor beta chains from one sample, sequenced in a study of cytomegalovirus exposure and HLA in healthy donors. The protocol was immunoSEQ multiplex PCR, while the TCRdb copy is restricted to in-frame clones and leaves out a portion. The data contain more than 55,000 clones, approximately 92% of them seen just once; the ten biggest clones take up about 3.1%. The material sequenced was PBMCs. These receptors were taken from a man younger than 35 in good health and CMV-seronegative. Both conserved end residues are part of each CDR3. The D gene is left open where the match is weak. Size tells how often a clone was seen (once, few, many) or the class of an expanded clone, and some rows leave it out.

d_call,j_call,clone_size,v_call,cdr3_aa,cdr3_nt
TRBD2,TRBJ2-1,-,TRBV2,CASSPASLAGVRHEQFF,TGTGCCAGCAGCCCGGCCTCGCTAGCGGGAGTCCGACATGAGCAGTTCTTC
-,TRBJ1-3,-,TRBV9,CASSGTGGVGNTIYF,TGTGCCAGCAGCGGGACGGGGGGGGTGGGAAACACCATATATTTT
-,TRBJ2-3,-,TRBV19,CASSIRIASTDTQYF,TGTGCCAGTAGTATTAGGATAGCAAGCACAGATACGCAGTATTTT
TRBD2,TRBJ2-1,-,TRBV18,CASSPPGLAGGLFGNEQFF,TGTGCCAGCTCACCACCGGGACTAGCGGGAGGACTTTTTGGGAATGAGCAGTTCTTC
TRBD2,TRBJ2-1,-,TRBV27,CASSPGTSGLTYNEQFF,TGTGCCAGCAGTCCCGGGACTAGCGGACTAACCTACAATGAGCAGTTCTTC
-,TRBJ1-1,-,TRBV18,CASSPLEGGGSTEAFF,TGTGCCAGCTCACCACTGGAGGGGGGCGGGAGCACTGAAGCTTTCTTT
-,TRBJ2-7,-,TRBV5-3,CARSLATGNYEQYF,TGTGCCAGAAGCTTGGCTACAGGGAACTACGAGCAGTACTTC
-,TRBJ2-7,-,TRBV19,CASSIRWRAVAYEQYF,TGTGCCAGTAGTATACGGTGGAGGGCTGTGGCCTACGAGCAGTACTTC
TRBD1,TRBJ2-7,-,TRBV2,CATGQGARLVSYEQYF,TGTGCCACCGGACAGGGGGCGCGGTTGGTATCCTACGAGCAGTACTTC
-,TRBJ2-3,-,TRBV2,CASSEAGSSGGTDTQYF,TGTGCCAGCAGTGAAGCCGGGTCTAGTGGAGGCACAGATACGCAGTATTTT
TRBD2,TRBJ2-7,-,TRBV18,CASSPPGALAGASYEQYF,TGTGCCAGCTCACCACCGGGGGCACTAGCGGGCGCTTCCTACGAGCAGTACTTC
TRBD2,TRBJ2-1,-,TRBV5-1,CASSFGTSGGYNEQFF,TGCGCCAGCAGCTTCGGGACTAGCGGAGGGTACAATGAGCAGTTCTTC
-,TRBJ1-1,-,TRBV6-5,CASSYLRDTEAFF,TGTGCCAGCAGTTACCTCCGGGACACTGAAGCTTTCTTT
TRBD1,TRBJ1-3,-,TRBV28,CASRTGGTTTPGNTIYF,TGTGCCAGTCGGACAGGGGGGACAACGACTCCGGGAAACACCATATATTTT
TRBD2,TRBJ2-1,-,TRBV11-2,CASSPGTSGIYNEQFF,TGTGCCAGCAGCCCCGGGACTAGCGGAATATACAATGAGCAGTTCTTC
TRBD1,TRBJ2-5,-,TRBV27,CASSDWGTEETQYF,TGTGCCAGCTCCGATTGGGGGACAGAAGAGACCCAGTACTTC
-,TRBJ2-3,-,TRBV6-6,CASSPTDTQYF,TGTGCCAGCAGCCCTACAGATACGCAGTATTTT
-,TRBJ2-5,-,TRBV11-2,CASTPRLEGTQYF,TGTGCCAGCACCCCTCGACTAGAGGGGACCCAGTACTTC
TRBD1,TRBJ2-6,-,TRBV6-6,CASTDRGPGANVLTF,TGTGCCAGCACGGACAGGGGGCCTGGGGCCAACGTCCTGACTTTC
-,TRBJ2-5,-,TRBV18,CASSPTQQETQYF,TGTGCCAGCTCACCAACACAGCAAGAGACCCAGTACTTC
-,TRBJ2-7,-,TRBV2,CASSEQGNTYEQYF,TGTGCCAGCAGTGAACAGGGGAACACCTACGAGCAGTACTTC
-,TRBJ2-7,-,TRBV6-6,CASSRSGPPYEQYF,TGTGCCAGCAGCAGAAGCGGGCCCCCCTACGAGCAGTACTTC
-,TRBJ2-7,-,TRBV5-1,CASSLGLTGIPYEQYF,TGCGCCAGCAGCTTGGGGCTGACAGGAATCCCCTACGAGCAGTACTTC
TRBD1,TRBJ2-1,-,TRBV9,CASSVGQGWGNEQFF,TGTGCCAGCAGCGTGGGACAGGGGTGGGGTAATGAGCAGTTCTTC
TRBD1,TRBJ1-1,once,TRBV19,CASSIALTGGETEAFF,TGTGCCAGTAGTATAGCCCTGACAGGGGGAGAGACTGAAGCTTTCTTT
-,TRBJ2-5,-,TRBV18,CASSPRQEETQYF,TGTGCCAGCTCACCACGACAAGAAGAGACCCAGTACTTC
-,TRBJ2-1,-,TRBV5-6,CASSLGRGWNEQFF,TGTGCCAGCAGCTTGGGAAGGGGGTGGAATGAGCAGTTCTTC
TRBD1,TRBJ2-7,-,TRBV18,CASSPPGQGADGQYF,TGTGCCAGCTCACCCCCGGGACAGGGGGCCGATGGGCAGTACTTC
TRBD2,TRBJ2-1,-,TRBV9,CASSPTSGSSGEQFF,TGTGCCAGCAGCCCGACTAGCGGGAGTAGTGGTGAGCAGTTCTTC
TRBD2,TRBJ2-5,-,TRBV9,CASSPVAGGAETQYF,TGTGCCAGCAGCCCAGTAGCGGGAGGGGCGGAGACCCAGTACTTC
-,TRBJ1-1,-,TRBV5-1,CASSLGPGWDTEAFF,TGCGCCAGCAGCTTGGGGCCGGGGTGGGACACTGAAGCTTTCTTT
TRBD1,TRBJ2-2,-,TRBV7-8,CASRTGTGGPGELFF,TGTGCCAGCAGGACCGGGACAGGGGGCCCCGGGGAGCTGTTTTTT
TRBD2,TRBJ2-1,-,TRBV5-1,CASSPGTSGRAWQFF,TGCGCCAGCAGCCCGGGGACTAGCGGGAGGGCCTGGCAGTTCTTC
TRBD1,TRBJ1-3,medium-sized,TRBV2,CARTGGSGNTIYF,TGTGCCAGAACAGGGGGCTCTGGAAACACCATATATTTT
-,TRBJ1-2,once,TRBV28,CASSSPREGSYGYTF,TGTGCCAGCAGTTCCCCCCGGGAGGGGAGCTATGGCTACACCTTC
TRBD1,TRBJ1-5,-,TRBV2,CASSPDRDGQPQHF,TGTGCCAGCAGTCCCGACAGGGATGGACAGCCCCAGCATTTT
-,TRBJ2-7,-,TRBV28,CASSFSGGPYEQYF,TGTGCCAGCAGTTTCTCAGGGGGGCCCTACGAGCAGTACTTC
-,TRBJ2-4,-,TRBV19,CASNHREGAKNIQYF,TGTGCCAGTAACCACAGGGAGGGTGCCAAAAACATTCAGTACTTC
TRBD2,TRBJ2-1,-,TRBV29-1,CSVLASGRAFYNEQFF,TGCAGCGTCCTTGCTAGCGGGAGGGCCTTCTACAATGAGCAGTTCTTC
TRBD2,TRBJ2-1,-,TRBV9,CASSPRVGLAGGRGDEQFF,TGTGCCAGCAGCCCCAGAGTGGGACTAGCGGGAGGGCGGGGGGATGAGCAGTTCTTC
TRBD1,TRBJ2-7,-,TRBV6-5,CASTNLGGPIYEQYF,TGTGCCAGCACCAACCTAGGGGGCCCTATCTACGAGCAGTACTTC
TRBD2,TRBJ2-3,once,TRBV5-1,CASSPIAGDTDTQYF,TGCGCCAGCAGCCCAATAGCGGGAGACACAGATACGCAGTATTTT
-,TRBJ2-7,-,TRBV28,CASRRQRSYEQYF,TGTGCCAGCAGGAGACAGCGCTCCTACGAGCAGTACTTC
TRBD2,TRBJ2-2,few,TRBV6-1,CASMRGSSTGELFF,TGTGCCAGCATGCGGGGGTCATCCACCGGGGAGCTGTTTTTT
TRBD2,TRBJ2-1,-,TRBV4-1,CASSRDGPGLAGGNEQFF,TGCGCCAGCAGCCGTGATGGACCGGGACTAGCGGGAGGGAATGAGCAGTTCTTC
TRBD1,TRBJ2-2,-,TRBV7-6,CASSLLPGTGDTGELFF,TGTGCCAGCAGCTTACTTCCCGGGACAGGGGATACCGGGGAGCTGTTTTTT
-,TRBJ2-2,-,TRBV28,CASREDGLAENTGELFF,TGTGCCAGCAGGGAGGACGGGCTAGCAGAGAACACCGGGGAGCTGTTTTTT
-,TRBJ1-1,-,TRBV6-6,CASSTPGSTEAFF,TGTGCCAGCAGTACTCCAGGGTCTACTGAAGCTTTCTTT